This TCR beta chain was identified in a study of CD8 T cells in ankylosing spondylitis. With V trimmed by 2 bases and J by 3 bases, 11 bases remained unmatched. Germline V gene data show CDR1 as SGHDT and CDR2 as YYEEEE. CDR3 size: 17 residues. This clonotype came up a few times. Its antigen is not identified. With molecular barcodes, quantitative 5'-RACE was used to make the TCR beta libraries. Via MiXCR, TCRdb re-called the 5' RACE reads, giving one row per CDR3 protein. The sample yields fewer than 650,000 distinct CDR3 sequences, 9.5% to 15% seen once. General observations from the study: In ankylosing spondylitis blood, a motif of roughly 8 highly homologous TCR beta variants appeared characteristic. Clones tied to disease were said to be significantly enriched in matched ankylosing spondylitis synovial fluid. Peripheral blood samples showed relatively rare disease-linked clones, and these clones were CD8+.

This clonotype originated in a male donor with ankylosing spondylitis. Input material: blood, either unsorted or a sorted T cell fraction (not recorded which). The V call is TRBV5-6, the J call TRBJ2-7, with 10 bases that match TRBD2. CDR3: CASSLVGLADFYYEQYF. The DNA of the CDR3 is TGTGCCAGCAGCTTAGTAGGACTAGCGGATTTCTACTACGAGCAGTACTTC. The whole variable domain, filled in from reference TRBV5-6 and TRBJ2-7, reads DAGVTQSPTHLIKTRGQQVTLRCSPKSGHDTVSWYQQALGQGPQFIFQYYEEEERQRGNFPDRFSGHQFPNYSSELNVNALLLGDSALYLCASSLVGLADFYYEQYFGPGTRLTVT.